This is a list of T cell receptor beta chains from one sample in a study of Graves' ophthalmopathy and Graves' hyperthyroidism. TCRdb reanalysed the multiplex PCR reads using MiXCR and keeps one entry per CDR3 protein. The sample records about 1.2 million distinct CDR3 sequences, 35% to 45% being singletons. Sequenced material: peripheral blood or thyroid tissue (not recorded which). Receptor source: an adult man with Graves' hyperthyroidism. Each CDR3 is given with its conserved first and last residue. The order of the fields is clone size, J gene, V gene, D gene, CDR3 protein, CDR3 DNA. A D gene is named only where the DNA matches it firmly. Not all rows give a size; the values are once, few, many and, for expanded clones, a class.

abundance: few; j_gene: TRBJ2-1; v_gene: TRBV29-1; d_gene: NA; CDR3aa: CSVAQGGNNEQFF; CDR3nt: TGCAGCGTTGCCCAGGGGGGAAACAATGAGCAGTTCTTC
abundance: few; j_gene: TRBJ2-2; v_gene: TRBV5-1; d_gene: TRBD2; CDR3aa: CASFGVPAGGAGELFF; CDR3nt: TGCGCCAGCTTCGGTGTTCCCGCGGGAGGGGCCGGGGAGCTGTTTTTT
abundance: NA; j_gene: TRBJ1-2; v_gene: TRBV6-2/TRBV6-3; d_gene: NA; CDR3aa: CASSYRSDGRSYTF; CDR3nt: TGTGCCAGCAGTTATCGCTCCGACGGCAGGAGCTACACCTTC
abundance: many; j_gene: TRBJ2-7; v_gene: TRBV7-9; d_gene: NA; CDR3aa: CASSPRQQRSYEQYF; CDR3nt: TGTGCCAGCAGCCCCCGGCAACAGAGGAGCTACGAGCAGTACTTC
abundance: NA; j_gene: TRBJ2-7; v_gene: TRBV4-1; d_gene: NA; CDR3aa: CASSHLGGDTGVRYEQYF; CDR3nt: TGCGCCAGCAGCCACCTCGGCGGGGACACAGGGGTCCGTTACGAGCAGTACTTC
abundance: few; j_gene: TRBJ1-6; v_gene: TRBV25-1; d_gene: NA; CDR3aa: CASNVRQTNNSPLHF; CDR3nt: TGTGCCAGCAATGTCAGACAGACCAATAATTCACCCCTCCACTTT
abundance: NA; j_gene: TRBJ1-5; v_gene: TRBV12-3/TRBV12-4; d_gene: NA; CDR3aa: CASSSWGTAQGKNLGNQPQHF; CDR3nt: TGTGCCAGCAGTAGTTGGGGAACGGCACAGGGTAAGAATTTAGGCAATCAGCCCCAGCATTTT
abundance: NA; j_gene: TRBJ1-1; v_gene: TRBV7-3; d_gene: TRBD1; CDR3aa: CASSGTARPMNTEAFF; CDR3nt: TGTGCCAGCAGCGGGACAGCAAGACCCATGAACACTGAAGCTTTCTTT
abundance: many; j_gene: TRBJ1-5; v_gene: TRBV20-1; d_gene: TRBD1; CDR3aa: CSARETGQNQPQHF; CDR3nt: TGCAGTGCTAGAGAGACAGGGCAAAATCAGCCCCAGCATTTT
abundance: NA; j_gene: TRBJ1-5; v_gene: TRBV2; d_gene: NA; CDR3aa: CASSHRAGGEYHF; CDR3nt: TGTGCCAGCAGTCATCGAGCGGGAGGGGAGTATCATTTT
abundance: many; j_gene: TRBJ2-7; v_gene: TRBV19; d_gene: NA; CDR3aa: CASSIPGWEQYF; CDR3nt: TGTGCCAGTAGTATCCCCGGATGGGAGCAGTACTTC
abundance: many; j_gene: TRBJ2-7; v_gene: TRBV29-1; d_gene: TRBD2; CDR3aa: CSVEVSGNYEQYF; CDR3nt: TGCAGCGTTGAGGTTAGCGGGAACTACGAGCAGTACTTC
abundance: once; j_gene: TRBJ2-5; v_gene: TRBV12-3/TRBV12-4; d_gene: NA; CDR3aa: CASSPQKAVKTQYF; CDR3nt: TGTGCCAGCAGCCCCCAAAAAGCGGTTAAGACCCAGTACTTC
abundance: many; j_gene: TRBJ1-6; v_gene: TRBV7-2; d_gene: NA; CDR3aa: CASSPPGGTYSPLHF; CDR3nt: TGTGCCAGCAGCCCGCCGGGGGGCACTTATTCACCCCTCCACTTT
abundance: NA; j_gene: TRBJ1-5; v_gene: TRBV5-6; d_gene: NA; CDR3aa: CASSLRSRGSNQPQHF; CDR3nt: TGTGCCAGCAGCTTGAGGTCCCGGGGCAGCAATCAGCCCCAGCATTTT
abundance: few; j_gene: TRBJ2-7; v_gene: TRBV9; d_gene: NA; CDR3aa: CASSVGNSPGEQYF; CDR3nt: TGTGCCAGCAGCGTAGGAAACAGCCCGGGGGAGCAGTACTTC
abundance: NA; j_gene: TRBJ2-1; v_gene: TRBV29-1; d_gene: TRBD1; CDR3aa: CSVTRTGNEQFF; CDR3nt: TGCAGCGTCACACGGACAGGGAATGAGCAGTTCTTC
abundance: NA; j_gene: TRBJ1-5; v_gene: TRBV7-2; d_gene: NA; CDR3aa: CASSLGPLSNQPQHF; CDR3nt: TGTGCCAGCAGTTTGGGTCCACTTAGCAATCAGCCCCAGCATTTT
abundance: many; j_gene: TRBJ2-7; v_gene: TRBV7-9; d_gene: TRBD1; CDR3aa: CASSSPSGTGVNEQYF; CDR3nt: TGTGCCAGCAGCTCCCCTTCCGGGACAGGGGTCAACGAGCAGTACTTC
abundance: many; j_gene: TRBJ1-1; v_gene: TRBV12-3/TRBV12-4; d_gene: NA; CDR3aa: CASNPPGPMNTEAFF; CDR3nt: TGTGCCAGCAATCCTCCGGGACCCATGAACACTGAAGCTTTCTTT
abundance: many; j_gene: TRBJ2-2; v_gene: TRBV3-1; d_gene: NA; CDR3aa: CASRSYTDGELFF; CDR3nt: TGTGCCAGCAGATCCTACACGGACGGGGAGCTGTTTTTT
abundance: NA; j_gene: TRBJ1-5; v_gene: TRBV20-1; d_gene: NA; CDR3aa: CSAPRGWNQPQHF; CDR3nt: TGCAGTGCCCCCAGGGGATGGAATCAGCCCCAGCATTTT
abundance: NA; j_gene: TRBJ1-6; v_gene: TRBV29-1; d_gene: TRBD1; CDR3aa: CSARTGDNSPLHF; CDR3nt: TGCAGCGCAAGGACAGGGGATAATTCACCCCTCCACTTT
abundance: NA; j_gene: TRBJ2-7; v_gene: TRBV7-9; d_gene: NA; CDR3aa: CASSLGGRLTYEQYF; CDR3nt: TGTGCCAGCAGCTTAGGGGGCAGGTTGACCTACGAGCAGTACTTC
abundance: NA; j_gene: TRBJ2-7; v_gene: TRBV5-8; d_gene: TRBD1; CDR3aa: CASSAAGGEQYF; CDR3nt: TGTGCCAGCAGCGCCGCAGGGGGCGAGCAGTACTTC
abundance: NA; j_gene: TRBJ1-2; v_gene: TRBV25-1; d_gene: TRBD1; CDR3aa: CATNQSHRGSSGYTF; CDR3nt: TGTGCCACCAACCAGTCTCACAGGGGGTCAAGTGGCTACACCTTC
abundance: many; j_gene: TRBJ1-1; v_gene: TRBV10-3; d_gene: NA; CDR3aa: CASSYVGGNTEAFF; CDR3nt: TGTGCCAGCAGTTACGTCGGCGGGAACACTGAAGCTTTCTTT